This record covers a single TCR beta chain. The sample comes from a study of blood T cells in healthy people across ages. A sample-barcoded 5' primer and a J-beta primer mix were used in a second PCR of roughly 6 to 11 cycles. One entry per CDR3 protein results from TCRdb running MiXCR on the 5' RACE reads. The top ten clones hold 20% to 25% of a sample with about 600,000 distinct CDR3 sequences, more than 45% of them seen once. The CDR3 is 15 residues long. Germline V gives CDR1 MNHNY, CDR2 SVGAGI (reference sequence). V gave up 2 bases and J gave up 0 bases, with 7 bases separating them. The sequenced material came from blood. The V gene is TRBV6-6, the J gene TRBJ2-2; no clear D. The receptor comes from an elderly man in good health. In DNA form, the CDR3 reads TGTGCCAGCAGTTACCCCCGAACGAACACCGGGGAGCTGTTTTTT. It is translated as CASSYPRTNTGELFF.